This TCR beta chain is drawn from a study of tumor and adjacent non-tumor tissue in lung cancer. Study in general: There were about 12 adenocarcinoma, a couple of squamous cell carcinoma and 1 small cell lung cancer cases. Study observations and caveats: Tumor repertoires had a smaller top 100 clone share than normal lung.

Details on this clonotype: The antigen is undetermined.

TCRbeta libraries were built with three rounds of nested PCR, modified from ARM-PCR. TCRdb re-analysed the multiplex PCR reads in MiXCR, keeping a single row per CDR3 protein. This sample has more than 45,000 distinct CDR3 sequences, with 74% found just once. V lost 1 base and J 13 bases, leaving 20 bases between the germline ends. This CDR3 has 15 amino acids. This sample's RNA came from whole unsorted tissue. More than 3 cm separated this lung sample from the edge of the tumor. Newly diagnosed lung cancer patients had thoracic surgery in China, August–late 2014, without prior chemotherapy. This sequence was found in a woman aged 55-70 years with non-small cell lung cancer. The chain uses TRBV12-3 or TRBV12-4 and TRBJ2-4; D is ambiguous. Sequenced input: distant non-tumor lung tissue. CDR3 in amino acids: CASSLGHPAKSIQYF. In DNA, the CDR3 is TGTGCCAGCAGTTTAGGGCATCCGGCCAAAAGCATACAGTACTTC.